This T cell receptor beta chain derives from a study of cytomegalovirus exposure and HLA in healthy donors. Study observations and caveats: Overall, approximately 180 TCR beta chains were annotated as cytomegalovirus-associated.

This clone has only a few counts. The antigen remains undetermined. Produced via immunoSEQ multiplex PCR; TCRdb's table is partial and in-frame only. The sample includes 250,000 or so clones, about 90% of them seen just once. The clonotype was recovered from a woman aged 18-29 years in good health and CMV-seronegative. Sequencing was carried out using PBMCs.

This chain's CDR3 is CASSQGVRPDYGYTF. The CDR3 DNA reads as TGTGCCAGCAGCCAAGGAGTGCGTCCGGACTATGGCTACACCTTC. The rearrangement uses TRBV14 and TRBJ1-2; no clear D. V dropped 1 base and J dropped 3 bases, with 12 bases sitting between them. Per germline, CDR1 SGHDN and CDR2 FVKESK. The CDR3 spans 15 residues.